Listed below are T cell receptor beta chains from one sample, sequenced in a study of blood T cells in healthy people across ages. MiXCR, run by TCRdb on the 5' RACE reads, gives a single entry per CDR3 protein. The table includes approximately 670,000 distinct CDR3 sequences, around 43% detected once. Sequenced: blood. These TCRs come from a man at least 80 years old in good health. Each CDR3 is given with its conserved first and last residue. D genes are given only for firm matches. The size field is filled for only some rows; it gives once, few, many or a size class.

v_gene: TRBV6-5; abundance: -; d_gene: -; j_gene: TRBJ1-5; CDR3nt: TGTGCCAGCAGTGAAATGTGGGCCCAGCATTTT; CDR3aa: CASSEMWAQHF
v_gene: TRBV20-1; abundance: -; d_gene: -; j_gene: TRBJ1-6; CDR3nt: TGCAGCGGTAGGGGGGCGGCTTACAATTCACCCCTCCACTTT; CDR3aa: CSGRGAAYNSPLHF
v_gene: TRBV11-2; abundance: few; d_gene: -; j_gene: TRBJ2-3; CDR3nt: TGTGCCAGCAGCGCGGGATCAAACACAGATACGCAGTATTTT; CDR3aa: CASSAGSNTDTQYF
v_gene: TRBV7-2; abundance: -; d_gene: -; j_gene: TRBJ1-4; CDR3nt: TGTGCCAGCAGCTTGGTACAGGGTACTAATGAAAAACTGTTTTTT; CDR3aa: CASSLVQGTNEKLFF
v_gene: TRBV4-2; abundance: -; d_gene: -; j_gene: TRBJ1-4; CDR3nt: TGTGCCAGCAGCTCTTACAGGCAGGGGAATGAAAAACTGTTTTTT; CDR3aa: CASSSYRQGNEKLFF
v_gene: TRBV5-1; abundance: -; d_gene: -; j_gene: TRBJ2-5; CDR3nt: TGCGCCACCCGGACCGACCGAGAGACCCAGTACTTC; CDR3aa: CATRTDRETQYF
v_gene: TRBV20-1; abundance: -; d_gene: -; j_gene: TRBJ2-7; CDR3nt: TGCAGTGCCCAGGACAGCCACGAGCAGTACTTC; CDR3aa: CSAQDSHEQYF
v_gene: TRBV29-1; abundance: few; d_gene: -; j_gene: TRBJ2-3; CDR3nt: TGCAGCGGCCTCATTATGAGCACAGATACGCAGTATTTT; CDR3aa: CSGLIMSTDTQYF
v_gene: TRBV20-1; abundance: -; d_gene: TRBD2; j_gene: TRBJ2-1; CDR3nt: TGCAGTGCTAGAGTAGGGACTAGCGGGGGCGAGAGCTCCTACAATGAGCAGTTCTTC; CDR3aa: CSARVGTSGGESSYNEQFF
v_gene: TRBV3-1; abundance: -; d_gene: -; j_gene: TRBJ1-2; CDR3nt: TGTGCCAGCAGCCAAGTTGAATCAAACTATGGCTACACCTTC; CDR3aa: CASSQVESNYGYTF
v_gene: TRBV5-6; abundance: -; d_gene: -; j_gene: TRBJ2-3; CDR3nt: TGTGCCAGCAGCTTGAACTGGGCACGCGCCTTCACAGATACGCAGTATTTT; CDR3aa: CASSLNWARAFTDTQYF
v_gene: TRBV14; abundance: -; d_gene: -; j_gene: TRBJ2-4; CDR3nt: TGTGCCAGCAGCCGGGTCCTTGGAGCCAAAAACATTCAGTACTTC; CDR3aa: CASSRVLGAKNIQYF
v_gene: TRBV24-1; abundance: -; d_gene: TRBD2; j_gene: TRBJ2-1; CDR3nt: TGTGCCACCAGTAATCCAGCGGGGGGCTACAATGAGCAGTTCTTC; CDR3aa: CATSNPAGGYNEQFF
v_gene: TRBV15; abundance: -; d_gene: -; j_gene: TRBJ1-5; CDR3nt: TGTGCCACCAGCGTCGAAAAAGCCCAGGGGAGCAATCAGCCCCAGCATTTT; CDR3aa: CATSVEKAQGSNQPQHF
v_gene: TRBV20-1; abundance: few; d_gene: TRBD1; j_gene: TRBJ1-5; CDR3nt: TGCAGTGCTAGAGTTAGCAACAGGGGGGCTCAGCCCCAGCATTTT; CDR3aa: CSARVSNRGAQPQHF
v_gene: TRBV6-2/TRBV6-3; abundance: -; d_gene: -; j_gene: TRBJ2-7; CDR3nt: TGTGCCAGCAGACCGGGGACGACAGGAACCTACGAGCAGTACTTC; CDR3aa: CASRPGTTGTYEQYF
v_gene: TRBV5-6; abundance: -; d_gene: -; j_gene: TRBJ2-7; CDR3nt: TGTGCCAGCAGCTTGGGAGGGATCGACGAGCAGTACTTC; CDR3aa: CASSLGGIDEQYF
v_gene: TRBV15; abundance: few; d_gene: TRBD1; j_gene: TRBJ2-5; CDR3nt: TGTGCCACCAGCGGCCCCGGGACAGGGGATGGAGAGACCCAGTACTTC; CDR3aa: CATSGPGTGDGETQYF
v_gene: TRBV6-2/TRBV6-3; abundance: -; d_gene: TRBD1; j_gene: TRBJ1-2; CDR3nt: TGTGCCAGCCGGCTGGGGCAGGGGGCCGGCTACACCTTC; CDR3aa: CASRLGQGAGYTF
v_gene: TRBV6-5; abundance: few; d_gene: -; j_gene: TRBJ2-1; CDR3nt: TGTGCCAGCAGTTTCGGTTTTGAACAGTTCTTC; CDR3aa: CASSFGFEQFF
v_gene: TRBV20-1; abundance: -; d_gene: -; j_gene: TRBJ2-6; CDR3nt: TGCAGTGCCCCGGATACTGGGGCCAACGTCCTGACTTTC; CDR3aa: CSAPDTGANVLTF
v_gene: TRBV3-1; abundance: few; d_gene: TRBD2; j_gene: TRBJ2-1; CDR3nt: TGTGCCAGCAGCCAAGAGGCTAGCGGGGGTCCGCAGTTCTTC; CDR3aa: CASSQEASGGPQFF
v_gene: TRBV30; abundance: -; d_gene: -; j_gene: TRBJ2-1; CDR3nt: TGTGCCTGGAGTGCTGCGATGGTTAATGAGCAGTTCTTC; CDR3aa: CAWSAAMVNEQFF
v_gene: TRBV2; abundance: -; d_gene: -; j_gene: TRBJ1-5; CDR3nt: TGTGCCAGCAGTGAAGCTGAACAGCCACAGCCCCAGCATTTT; CDR3aa: CASSEAEQPQPQHF
v_gene: TRBV7-2; abundance: -; d_gene: -; j_gene: TRBJ2-7; CDR3nt: TGTGCCAGCAGTAACGCTGGGGGTCGCGGTGAGCAGTACTTC; CDR3aa: CASSNAGGRGEQYF
v_gene: TRBV20-1; abundance: -; d_gene: TRBD2; j_gene: TRBJ2-1; CDR3nt: TGCAGTACTAAAGGACTAGCCAGATTGGATGAGCAGTTCTTC; CDR3aa: CSTKGLARLDEQFF
v_gene: TRBV18; abundance: -; d_gene: -; j_gene: TRBJ2-7; CDR3nt: TGTGCCAGCTCACCAATAGGGACTGAAATTTACGAGCAGTACTTC; CDR3aa: CASSPIGTEIYEQYF
v_gene: TRBV4-3; abundance: few; d_gene: -; j_gene: TRBJ2-3; CDR3nt: TGCGCCAGCAGCCAAGATCGCAACCCCCGGGATACGCAGTATTTT; CDR3aa: CASSQDRNPRDTQYF
v_gene: TRBV7-2; abundance: -; d_gene: TRBD2; j_gene: TRBJ2-1; CDR3nt: TGTGCCAGCAGCACCCGGACTAGCGGCTACAATGAGCAGTTCTTC; CDR3aa: CASSTRTSGYNEQFF